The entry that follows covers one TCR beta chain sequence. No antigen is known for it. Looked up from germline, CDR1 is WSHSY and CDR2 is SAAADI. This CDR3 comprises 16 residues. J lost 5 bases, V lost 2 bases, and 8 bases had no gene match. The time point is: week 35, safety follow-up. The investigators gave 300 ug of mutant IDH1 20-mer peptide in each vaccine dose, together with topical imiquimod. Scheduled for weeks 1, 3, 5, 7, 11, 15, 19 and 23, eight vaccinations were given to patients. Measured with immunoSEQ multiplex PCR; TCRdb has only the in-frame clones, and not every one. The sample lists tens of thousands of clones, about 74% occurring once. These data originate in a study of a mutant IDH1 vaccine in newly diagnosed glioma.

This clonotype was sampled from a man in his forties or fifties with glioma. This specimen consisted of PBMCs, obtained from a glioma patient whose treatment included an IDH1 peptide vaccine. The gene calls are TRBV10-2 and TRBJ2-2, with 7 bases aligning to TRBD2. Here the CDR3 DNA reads TGCGCCAGCAGTGAGCGGGTCGGCGGGGGAACCGGGGAGCTGTTTTTT. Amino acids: CASSERVGGGTGELFF.